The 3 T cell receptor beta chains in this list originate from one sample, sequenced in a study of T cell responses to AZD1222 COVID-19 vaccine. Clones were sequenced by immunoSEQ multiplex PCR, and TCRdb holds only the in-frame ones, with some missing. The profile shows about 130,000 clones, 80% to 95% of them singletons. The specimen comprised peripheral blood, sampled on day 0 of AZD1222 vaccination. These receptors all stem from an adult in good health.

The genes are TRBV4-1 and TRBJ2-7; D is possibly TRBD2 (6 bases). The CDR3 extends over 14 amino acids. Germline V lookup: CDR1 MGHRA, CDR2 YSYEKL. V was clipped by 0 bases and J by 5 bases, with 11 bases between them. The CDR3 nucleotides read TGCGCCAGCAGCCAAGAGAAAAGGAGGGACGAGCAGTACTTC. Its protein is CASSQEKRRDEQYF.

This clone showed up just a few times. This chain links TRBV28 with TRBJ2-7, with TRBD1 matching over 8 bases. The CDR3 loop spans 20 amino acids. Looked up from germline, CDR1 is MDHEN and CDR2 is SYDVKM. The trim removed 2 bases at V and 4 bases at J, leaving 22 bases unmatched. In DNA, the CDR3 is TGTGCCAGCAGTTTAAGGTCATTTAGCAGGGGGCGCAGGGTCTGGTACGAGCAGTACTTC. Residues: CASSLRSFSRGRRVWYEQYF. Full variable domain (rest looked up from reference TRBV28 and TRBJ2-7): DVKVTQSSRYLVKRTGEKVFLECVQDMDHENMFWYRQDPGLGLRLIYFSYDVKMKEKGDIPEGYSVSREKKERFSLILESASTNQTSMYLCASSLRSFSRGRRVWYEQYFGPGTRLTVT.

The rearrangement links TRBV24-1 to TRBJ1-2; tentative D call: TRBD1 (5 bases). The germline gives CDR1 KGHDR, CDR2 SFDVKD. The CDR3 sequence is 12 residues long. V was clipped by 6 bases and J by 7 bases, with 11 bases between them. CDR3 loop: CATSSQGIGYTF. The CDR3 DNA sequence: TGTGCCACCAGTTCTCAGGGAATTGGCTACACCTTC.